These 11 T cell receptor beta chains originate from one sample sequenced in a study of blood T cell repertoires in COVID-19. TCRdb's table, derived via immunoSEQ multiplex PCR, lists solely in-frame clones and lacks some. The table records approximately 92,000 clones, around 84% of them present only once. The sample was peripheral blood. These receptors were obtained from a woman in her sixties or seventies in a cohort sampled during active or convalescent COVID-19.

This chain uses TRBV7-2 with TRBJ2-3; 10 nucleotides line up with TRBD1. Germline CDR1 reads SGHTA; CDR2 reads FQGNSA. The junction had 14 bases not matched to a gene; V was cut back by 5 bases and J by 0 bases. The CDR3 has 19 residues. The CDR3 reads CASSPLLRTGGDSTDTQYF. CDR3 in DNA: TGTGCCAGCAGCCCCTTACTCCGGACAGGGGGGGATAGCACAGATACGCAGTATTTT.

V and J are TRBV20-1 and TRBJ2-3; D is undetermined. The CDR3 consists of 14 residues. Trimming stripped 3 bases from V and 2 bases from J, with 12 bases between. CDR1 and CDR2 (germline): DFQATT, SNEGSKA (reference sequence). The CDR3 sequence is CSASLLSNTDTQYF. CDR3 bases: TGCAGTGCTAGTCTACTCTCTAACACAGATACGCAGTATTTT.

The chain recombines TRBV11-3 with TRBJ2-7, with D possibly being TRBD2 (6 bases). CDR1 and CDR2 from the germline V gene are SGHNT and YENEEA. The V gene lost 0 bases and the J gene lost 7 bases, with 10 bases spanning the gap. The CDR3 runs 13 residues. CDR3 nucleotides: TGTGCCAGCAGCTTAGACGGGACTCGAGAGCAGTACTTC. Translating gives CASSLDGTREQYF.

This chain links TRBV27 with TRBJ1-2; TRBD1 matches at 7 bases. The CDR3 is 14 amino acids. The junction had 7 bases not matched to a gene; V was cut back by 6 bases and J by 3 bases. CDR1 is MNHEY and CDR2 is SMNVEV in the germline V gene (reference sequence). CDR3 DNA: TGTGCCAGCAGCTCGACAGGGCGTTACTATGGCTACACCTTC. It codes for CASSSTGRYYGYTF.

The chain is built from TRBV3-1 (or the pseudogene TRBV3-2) and TRBJ1-4; 7 bases match TRBD1. The germline CDR1 and CDR2 sequences are LGHDT and YNNKEL (reference sequence). The CDR3 loop spans 15 amino acids. The junction had 6 bases not matched to a gene; V was cut back by 2 bases and J by 6 bases. As DNA, the CDR3 is TGTGCCAGCAGCCAACCGAGGGGGCTTGATGAAAAACTGTTTTTT. This gives the protein CASSQPRGLDEKLFF.

The chain employs TRBV5-4 and TRBJ2-5, with 7 bases identical to TRBD2. CDR1 SGHNT and CDR2 YYREEE come from the germline V gene (reference sequence). This CDR3 is 15 amino acids long. The J segment lost 5 bases and the V segment lost 4 bases, leaving 11 bases of the junction unmatched. CDR3 in DNA: TGTGCCAGCAGCCGCGGTGGGGGGGGAGGTGAGACCCAGTACTTC. Protein: CASSRGGGGGETQYF.

The chain is built from TRBV7-9 and TRBJ2-5, with 9 bases that match TRBD1. CDR1 is SEHNR, CDR2 FQNEAQ, per germline (reference sequence). CDR3 size: 16 residues. V was pared by 3 bases and J by 4 bases, with 9 bases of the junction left unmatched. CDR3 in DNA: TGTGCCAGCAGCTTGCACTCACAGGGGGCAGGAGAGACCCAGTACTTC. Translating gives CASSLHSQGAGETQYF.

This chain uses TRBV3-1 (or the pseudogene TRBV3-2) with TRBJ2-1, with 7 bases fitting TRBD2. V lost 1 base to trimming and J lost 6 bases; unmatched junction nucleotides: 6. The CDR3 totals 15 residues. Germline values: CDR1 LGHDT, CDR2 YNNKEL (reference sequence). This CDR3 reads CASSQGNGRSNEQFF. The CDR3 DNA sequence: TGTGCCAGCAGCCAAGGGAACGGGAGGAGCAATGAGCAGTTCTTC.

The chain recombines TRBV30 with TRBJ2-7; D unresolved. CDR1 and CDR2 (germline): GTSNPN, SVGIG (reference sequence). V shed 2 bases and J shed 3 bases, with 5 bases lying between them. The CDR3 totals 11 residues. The CDR3 region is CAWSTGYEQYF. CDR3 nucleotide sequence: TGTGCCTGGAGTACGGGCTACGAGCAGTACTTC.

V gene TRBV29-1 combines with J gene TRBJ1-5, with 7 bases fitting TRBD1. V was clipped by 8 bases and J by 3 bases; unmatched bases: 4. The CDR3 is 12 amino acids. The germline CDR1 and CDR2 sequences are SQVTM and ANQGSEA. CDR3 in amino acids: CSIQGVNQPQHF. The CDR3 DNA reads TGCAGCATTCAGGGGGTCAATCAGCCCCAGCATTTT.

This chain joins TRBV5-4 and TRBJ2-1; 9 bases line up with TRBD1. Germline loops: CDR1 SGHNT, CDR2 YYREEE (reference sequence). The CDR3 is 15 amino acids. The junction had 1 base not matched to a gene; V was cut back by 0 bases and J by 3 bases. In nucleotides, the CDR3 is TGTGCCAGCAGCTTGGGGACAGGGGACTACAATGAGCAGTTCTTC. Translated: CASSLGTGDYNEQFF.